This record concerns one T cell receptor beta chain sequence. As yet, its antigen is unknown. The sample carries other DNA sequences with the same CDR3. This record comes from a study of cytotoxic CD8 clonotypes in ibrutinib-treated CLL. The overall study: Approximately ten relapsed/refractory, roughly 15 treatment-naive; fewer than 18 IGHV unmutated. On average, more than 85,000 productive rearrangements and 255,043 productive templates per sample. Study findings and constraints: Stable or contracted on treatment, public clonotypes were also uncommon.

The assay was immunoSEQ multiplex PCR, and TCRdb's table has in-frame clones only and misses some. This sample has some 130,000 clones, with less than 95% found just once. The germline V gene has CDR1 MNHNY and CDR2 SVGAGI (reference sequence). The CDR3 covers 14 residues. V lost 2 bases to trimming and J lost 7 bases; unmatched junction nucleotides: 4. The chain is built from TRBV6-6 and TRBJ1-5; TRBD1 aligns across 8 bases. This TCR was sampled from a human donor with chronic lymphocytic leukemia. The source material was PBMCs, sampled after 12 months of ibrutinib treatment. The CDR3 loop reads CASSYQGAGQPQHF. The CDR3 DNA is TGTGCCAGCAGTTACCAGGGGGCGGGGCAGCCCCAGCATTTT.